The clone carrying this TCR beta chain showed up just a few times. Trimming cost V 7 bases and J 5 bases, with 14 bases left between them. The CDR3 consists of 14 residues. The germline V gene encodes CDR1 LNHNV and CDR2 YYDKDF (reference sequence). Unique molecular identifiers featured in how the TCRbeta library was prepared. TCRdb re-derived calls from the PCR reads in MiXCR, one entry per CDR3 protein. The data contain a few hundred thousand distinct CDR3 sequences, roughly 22% of them singletons. These data come from a study of T-cell reconstitution after alpha-beta-depleted transplantation in children.

This sequence was found in a human donor who donated a stem cell graft to a child with acute myeloid leukemia. The sample consisted of PBMCs from the stem cell graft donor, taken from the stem cell graft. V gene TRBV15 combines with J gene TRBJ2-2, with D possibly being TRBD1 or TRBD2 (5 bases each). The CDR3 protein is CATTGTSFTGELFF. DNA for the CDR3: TGTGCCACCACCGGGACCTCTTTTACCGGGGAGCTGTTTTTT.